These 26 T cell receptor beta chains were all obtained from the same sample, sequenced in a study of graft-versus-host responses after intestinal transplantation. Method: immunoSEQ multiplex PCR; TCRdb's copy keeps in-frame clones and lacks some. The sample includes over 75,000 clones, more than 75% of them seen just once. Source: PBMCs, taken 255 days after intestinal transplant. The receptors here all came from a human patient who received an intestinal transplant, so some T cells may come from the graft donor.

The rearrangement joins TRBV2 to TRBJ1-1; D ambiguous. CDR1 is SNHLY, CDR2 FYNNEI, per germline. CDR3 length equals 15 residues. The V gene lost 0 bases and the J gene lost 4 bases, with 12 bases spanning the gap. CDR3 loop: CASSEALGMSTEAFF. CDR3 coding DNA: TGTGCCAGCAGTGAAGCGCTGGGGATGAGCACTGAAGCTTTCTTT.

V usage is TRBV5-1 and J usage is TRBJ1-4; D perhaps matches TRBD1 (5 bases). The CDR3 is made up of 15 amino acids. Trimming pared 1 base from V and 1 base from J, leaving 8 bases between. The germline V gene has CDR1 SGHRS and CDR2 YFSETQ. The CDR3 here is CASSLIRGTNEKLFF. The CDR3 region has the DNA TGCGCCAGCAGCTTGATTAGGGGAACTAATGAAAAACTGTTTTTT.

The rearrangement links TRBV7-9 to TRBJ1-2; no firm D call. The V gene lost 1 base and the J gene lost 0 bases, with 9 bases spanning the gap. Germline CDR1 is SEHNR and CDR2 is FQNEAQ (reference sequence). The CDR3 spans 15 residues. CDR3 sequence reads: CASSLVAATNYGYTF. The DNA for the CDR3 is TGTGCCAGCAGCTTAGTGGCAGCTACTAACTATGGCTACACCTTC.

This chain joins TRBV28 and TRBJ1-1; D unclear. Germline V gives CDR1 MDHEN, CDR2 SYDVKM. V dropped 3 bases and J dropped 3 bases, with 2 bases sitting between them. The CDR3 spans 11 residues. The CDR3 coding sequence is TGTGCCAGCAGTTTTGACACTGAAGCTTTCTTT. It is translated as CASSFDTEAFF.

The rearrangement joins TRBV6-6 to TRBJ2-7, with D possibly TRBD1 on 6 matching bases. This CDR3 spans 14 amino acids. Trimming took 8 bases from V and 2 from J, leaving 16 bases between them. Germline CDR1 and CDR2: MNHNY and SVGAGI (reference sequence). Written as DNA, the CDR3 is TGTGCCAGCGGGGAACAGGGTAGCACCTACGAGCAGTACTTC. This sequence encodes CASGEQGSTYEQYF.

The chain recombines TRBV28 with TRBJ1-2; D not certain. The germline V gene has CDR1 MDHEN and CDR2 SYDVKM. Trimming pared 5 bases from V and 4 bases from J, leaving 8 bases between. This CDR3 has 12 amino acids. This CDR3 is CASSAPLYGYTF. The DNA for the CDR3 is TGTGCCAGCAGTGCCCCGCTCTATGGCTACACCTTC.

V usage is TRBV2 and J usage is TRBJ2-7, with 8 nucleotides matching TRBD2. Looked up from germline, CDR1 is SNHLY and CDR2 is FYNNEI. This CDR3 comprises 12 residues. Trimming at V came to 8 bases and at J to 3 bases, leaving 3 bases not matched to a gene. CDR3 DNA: TGTGCCAGCCGTGGGACTAGCTACGAGCAGTACTTC. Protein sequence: CASRGTSYEQYF.

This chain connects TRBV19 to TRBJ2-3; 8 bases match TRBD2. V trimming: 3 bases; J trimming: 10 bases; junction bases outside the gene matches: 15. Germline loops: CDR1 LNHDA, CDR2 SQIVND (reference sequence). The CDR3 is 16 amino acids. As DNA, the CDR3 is TGTGCCAGTAGTATGGCCGATTGGCGGGGGGTCCATCCGCAGTATTTT. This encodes CASSMADWRGVHPQYF.

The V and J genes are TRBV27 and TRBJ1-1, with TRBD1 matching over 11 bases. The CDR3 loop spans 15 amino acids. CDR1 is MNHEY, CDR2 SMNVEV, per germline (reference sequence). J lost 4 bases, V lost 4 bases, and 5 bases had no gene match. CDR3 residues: CASSWTGGAFTEAFF. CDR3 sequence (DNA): TGTGCCAGCAGTTGGACAGGGGGCGCCTTCACTGAAGCTTTCTTT.

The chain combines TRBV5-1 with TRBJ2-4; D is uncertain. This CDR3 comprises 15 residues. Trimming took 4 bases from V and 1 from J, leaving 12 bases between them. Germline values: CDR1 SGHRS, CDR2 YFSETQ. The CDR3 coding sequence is TGCGCCAGCAGCCAGAACACGGTTGCCAAAAACATTCAGTACTTC. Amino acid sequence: CASSQNTVAKNIQYF. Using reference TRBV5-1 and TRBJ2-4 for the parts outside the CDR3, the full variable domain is KAGVTQTPRYLIKTRGQQVTLSCSPISGHRSVSWYQQTPGQGLQFLFEYFSETQRNKGNFPGRFSGRQFSNSRSEMNVSTLELGDSALYLCASSQNTVAKNIQYFGAGTRLSVL.

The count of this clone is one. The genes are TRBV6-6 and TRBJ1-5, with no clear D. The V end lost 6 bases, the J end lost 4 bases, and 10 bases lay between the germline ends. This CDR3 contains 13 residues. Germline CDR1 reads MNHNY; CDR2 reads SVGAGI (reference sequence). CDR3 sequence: CASSPRENQPQHF. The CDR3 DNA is TGTGCCAGCAGCCCACGGGAGAATCAGCCCCAGCATTTT.

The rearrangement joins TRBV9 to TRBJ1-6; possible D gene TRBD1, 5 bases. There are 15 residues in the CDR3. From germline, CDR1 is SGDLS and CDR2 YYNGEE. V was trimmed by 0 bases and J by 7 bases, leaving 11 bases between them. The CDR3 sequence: CASSVDGDENSPLHF. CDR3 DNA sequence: TGTGCCAGCAGCGTAGATGGGGACGAGAATTCACCCCTCCACTTT.

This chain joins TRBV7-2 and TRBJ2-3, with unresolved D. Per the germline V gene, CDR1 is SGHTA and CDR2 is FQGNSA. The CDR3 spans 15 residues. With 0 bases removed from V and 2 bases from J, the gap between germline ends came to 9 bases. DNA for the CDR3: TGTGCCAGCAGCTTAGCGCAAGTTCTCACAGATACGCAGTATTTT. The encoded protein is CASSLAQVLTDTQYF.

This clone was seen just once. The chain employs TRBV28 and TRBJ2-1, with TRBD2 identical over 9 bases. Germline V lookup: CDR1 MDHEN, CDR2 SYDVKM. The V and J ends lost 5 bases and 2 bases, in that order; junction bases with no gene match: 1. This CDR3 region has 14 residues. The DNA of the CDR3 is TGTGCCAGCAGTCGACTAGCGGCCTACAATGAGCAGTTCTTC. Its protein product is CASSRLAAYNEQFF. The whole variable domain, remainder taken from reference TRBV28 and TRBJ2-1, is DVKVTQSSRYLVKRTGEKVFLECVQDMDHENMFWYRQDPGLGLRLIYFSYDVKMKEKGDIPEGYSVSREKKERFSLILESASTNQTSMYLCASSRLAAYNEQFFGPGTRLTVL.

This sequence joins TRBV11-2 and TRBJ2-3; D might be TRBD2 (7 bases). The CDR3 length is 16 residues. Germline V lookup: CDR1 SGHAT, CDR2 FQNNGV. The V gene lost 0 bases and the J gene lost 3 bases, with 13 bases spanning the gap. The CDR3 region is CASSLEGGAGTDTQYF. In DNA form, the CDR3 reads TGTGCCAGCAGCTTAGAAGGGGGAGCGGGGACAGATACGCAGTATTTT.

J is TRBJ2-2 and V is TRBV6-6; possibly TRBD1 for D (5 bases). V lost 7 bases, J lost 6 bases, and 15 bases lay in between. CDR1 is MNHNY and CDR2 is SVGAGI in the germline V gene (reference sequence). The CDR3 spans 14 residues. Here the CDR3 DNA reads TGTGCCAGCACCCCTTCCGCAGGGCCCGGGGAGCTGTTTTTT. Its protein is CASTPSAGPGELFF.

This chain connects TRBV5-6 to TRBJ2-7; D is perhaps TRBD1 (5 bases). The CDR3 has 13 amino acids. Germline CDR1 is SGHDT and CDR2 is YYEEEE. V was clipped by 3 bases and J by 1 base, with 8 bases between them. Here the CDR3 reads CASSSDSSYEQYV. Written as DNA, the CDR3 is TGTGCCAGCAGCTCTGACAGTTCCTACGAGCAGTACGTC.

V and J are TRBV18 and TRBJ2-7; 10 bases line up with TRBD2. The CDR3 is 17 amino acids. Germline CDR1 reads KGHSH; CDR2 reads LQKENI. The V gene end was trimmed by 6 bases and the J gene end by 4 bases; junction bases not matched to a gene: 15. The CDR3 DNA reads TGTGCCAGCTCCGACTCGGCTTTGATAGCGGGGGGTTACGAGCAGTACTTC. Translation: CASSDSALIAGGYEQYF.

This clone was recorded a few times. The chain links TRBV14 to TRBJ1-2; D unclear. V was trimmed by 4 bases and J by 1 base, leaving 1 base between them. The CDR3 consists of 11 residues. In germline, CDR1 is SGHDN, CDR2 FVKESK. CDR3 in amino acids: CASSLNYGYTF. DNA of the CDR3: TGTGCCAGCAGCCTTAACTATGGCTACACCTTC.

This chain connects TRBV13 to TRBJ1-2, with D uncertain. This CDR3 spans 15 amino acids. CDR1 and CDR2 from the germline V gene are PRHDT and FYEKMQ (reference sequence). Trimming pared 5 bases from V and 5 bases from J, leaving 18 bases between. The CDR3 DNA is TGTGCCAGCAGCCTCGGCCTAACCTTGGGGTATGGCTACACCTTC. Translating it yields CASSLGLTLGYGYTF.

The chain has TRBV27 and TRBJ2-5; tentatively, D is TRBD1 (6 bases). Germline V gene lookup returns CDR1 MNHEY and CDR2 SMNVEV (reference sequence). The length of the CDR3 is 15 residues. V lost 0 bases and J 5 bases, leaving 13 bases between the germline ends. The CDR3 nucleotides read TGTGCCAGCAGTTTATCTGGGACACTTGGGGAGACCCAGTACTTC. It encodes CASSLSGTLGETQYF.

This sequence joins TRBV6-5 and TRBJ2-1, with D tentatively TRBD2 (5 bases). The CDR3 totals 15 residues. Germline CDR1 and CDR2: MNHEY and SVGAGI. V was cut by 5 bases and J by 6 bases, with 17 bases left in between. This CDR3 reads CASSLDYSEANEQFF. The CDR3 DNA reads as TGTGCCAGCAGTCTTGACTACTCCGAGGCCAATGAGCAGTTCTTC.

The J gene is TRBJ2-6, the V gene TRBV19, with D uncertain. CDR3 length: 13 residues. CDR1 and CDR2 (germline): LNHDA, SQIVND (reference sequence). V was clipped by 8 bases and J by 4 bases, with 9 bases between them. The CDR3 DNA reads TGTGCCAGTTCCTTGGGGGGGGCCAACGTCCTGACTTTC. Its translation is CASSLGGANVLTF.

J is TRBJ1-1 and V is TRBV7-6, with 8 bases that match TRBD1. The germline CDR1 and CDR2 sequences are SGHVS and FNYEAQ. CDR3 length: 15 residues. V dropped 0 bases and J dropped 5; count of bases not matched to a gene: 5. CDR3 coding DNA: TGTGCCAGCAGCTTAGCGGGCAGGGGGCGGACTGAAGCTTTCTTT. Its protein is CASSLAGRGRTEAFF.

The CDR3 loop is CARSLKGIQDQPQHF. CDR3 bases: TGTGCCAGAAGCTTGAAGGGGATTCAGGATCAGCCCCAGCATTTT. The V gene is TRBV5-3, the J gene TRBJ1-5; TRBD1 is a possible D gene (5 bases). TRBV5-3 falls under the ORF class, with uncertain function. The CDR3 length is 15 residues. V was pared by 1 base and J by 5 bases, with 13 bases between.

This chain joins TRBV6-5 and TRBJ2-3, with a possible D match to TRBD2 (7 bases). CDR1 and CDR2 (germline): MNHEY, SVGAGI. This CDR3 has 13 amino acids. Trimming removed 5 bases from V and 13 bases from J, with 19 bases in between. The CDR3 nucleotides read TGTGCCAGCAGTGACGAGGCGGGGGCGAAGGAGTATTTT. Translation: CASSDEAGAKEYF.